The clone carrying this TCR beta chain was counted only a few times. Its antigen is unidentified. Germline CDR1 is SGHKS and CDR2 is YYEKEE (reference sequence). V was trimmed by 4 bases and J by 4 bases, leaving 18 bases between them. CDR3 length equals 15 residues. This sample is drawn from a study of identical twins. TCRdb independently ran MiXCR on the 5' RACE reads; one entry per CDR3 protein. The data contain some 660,000 distinct CDR3 sequences, roughly 8% of them singletons. Study outcomes and limitations: With abundant cord blood beta clonotypes, insertions were fewer; memory repertoires showed no such pattern. Models predicted less out-of-frame TCR alpha sharing in monozygotic twins than was found.

Another study also made use of these data, one on yellow fever vaccine responses in identical twins.

The origin of this receptor is a woman aged 18-30 years in good health. Sequencing was done on a sample of PBMCs. V and J are TRBV5-5 and TRBJ2-7, with D tentatively TRBD1 (6 bases). CDR3 in DNA: TGTGCCAGCAGCCAAATAAACAGGGCTTCTTACGAGCAGTACTTC. It codes for CASSQINRASYEQYF.